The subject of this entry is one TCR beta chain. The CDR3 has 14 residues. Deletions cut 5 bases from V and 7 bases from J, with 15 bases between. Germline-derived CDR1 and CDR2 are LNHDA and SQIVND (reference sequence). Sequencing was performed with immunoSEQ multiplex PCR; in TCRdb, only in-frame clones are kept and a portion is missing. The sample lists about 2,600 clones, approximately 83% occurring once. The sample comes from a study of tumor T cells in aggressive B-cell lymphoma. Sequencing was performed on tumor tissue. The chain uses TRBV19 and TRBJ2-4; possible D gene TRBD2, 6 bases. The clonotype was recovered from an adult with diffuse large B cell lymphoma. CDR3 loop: CASSADPGGNIQYF. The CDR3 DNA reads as TGTGCCAGTAGTGCGGACCCTGGAGGGAACATTCAGTACTTC.